The 2 T cell receptor beta chains reported below all come from one sample, sequenced in a study of cytomegalovirus exposure and HLA in healthy donors. Both 60 Vbeta primers and 13 Jbeta primers went into the PCR. Sequenced by immunoSEQ multiplex PCR; TCRdb stores in-frame clones only, minus some. Of approximately 70,000 clones listed, about two thirds are singletons. The sequencing sample was made of PBMCs. These receptors came from a woman in her fifties or sixties in good health and CMV-seropositive.

This chain joins TRBV4-3 and TRBJ2-1; D perhaps matches TRBD1 (6 bases). The V and J ends lost 3 bases and 8 bases respectively, with 11 bases between them. The CDR3 totals 13 residues. From germline, CDR1 is LGHNA and CDR2 YSLEER. CDR3 coding DNA: TGCGCCAGCAGCCAGCAGGGGCGGGATGAGCAGTTCTTC. Translating it yields CASSQQGRDEQFF.

This clone was counted a single time. The chain combines TRBV30 with TRBJ1-4; 8 bases are a match to TRBD1. Trimming cost V 2 bases and J 3 bases; bases outside gene matches: 5. Germline V gene data show CDR1 as GTSNPN and CDR2 as SVGIG (reference sequence). The CDR3 sequence is 15 residues long. The CDR3: CAWSRQGRANEKLFF. The CDR3 bases are TGTGCCTGGAGTCGACAGGGGAGGGCTAATGAAAAACTGTTTTTT.